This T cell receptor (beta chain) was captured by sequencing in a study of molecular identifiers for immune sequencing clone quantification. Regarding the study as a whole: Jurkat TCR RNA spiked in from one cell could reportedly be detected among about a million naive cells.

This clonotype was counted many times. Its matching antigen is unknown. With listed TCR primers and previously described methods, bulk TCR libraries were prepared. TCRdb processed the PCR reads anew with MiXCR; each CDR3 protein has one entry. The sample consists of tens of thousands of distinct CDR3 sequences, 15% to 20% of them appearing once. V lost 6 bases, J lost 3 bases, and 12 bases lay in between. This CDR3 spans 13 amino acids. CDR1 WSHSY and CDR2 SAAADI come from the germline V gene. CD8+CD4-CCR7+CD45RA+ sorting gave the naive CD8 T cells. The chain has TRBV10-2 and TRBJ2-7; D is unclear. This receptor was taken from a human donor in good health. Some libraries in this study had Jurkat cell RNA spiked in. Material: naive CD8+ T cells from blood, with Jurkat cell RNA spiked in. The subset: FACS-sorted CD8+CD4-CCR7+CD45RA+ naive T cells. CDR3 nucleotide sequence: TGCGCCAGCAGCGTTGCCGAGGTCTACGAGCAGTACTTC. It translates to CASSVAEVYEQYF.